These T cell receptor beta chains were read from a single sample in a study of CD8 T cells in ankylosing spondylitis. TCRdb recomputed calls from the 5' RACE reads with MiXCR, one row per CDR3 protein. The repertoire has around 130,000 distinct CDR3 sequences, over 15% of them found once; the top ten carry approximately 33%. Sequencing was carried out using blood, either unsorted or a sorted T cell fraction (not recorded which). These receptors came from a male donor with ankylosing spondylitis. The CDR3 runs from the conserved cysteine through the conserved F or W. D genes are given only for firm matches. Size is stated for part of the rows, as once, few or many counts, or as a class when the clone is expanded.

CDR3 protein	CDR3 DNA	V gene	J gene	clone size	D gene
CASSLGAGAYEQYF	TGTGCCAGCAGTTTAGGGGCAGGGGCGTACGAGCAGTACTTC	TRBV7-6	TRBJ2-7	few	-
CASSTRTDLEHQPQHF	TGTGCCAGTAGTACCCGGACGGACCTGGAACATCAGCCCCAGCATTTT	TRBV19	TRBJ1-5	many	-
CATSSLSNEQFF	TGTGCCACCAGCAGTTTAAGCAATGAGCAGTTCTTC	TRBV15	TRBJ2-1	-	-
CASSVTGGRTEAFF	TGTGCCAGCAGTGTAACAGGGGGTAGGACTGAAGCTTTCTTT	TRBV28	TRBJ1-1	-	TRBD1
CASSLWTGLGNTIYF	TGTGCCAGCAGCTTATGGACAGGGCTTGGAAACACCATATATTTT	TRBV7-4	TRBJ1-3	once	TRBD1
CASSAQGFGANVLTF	TGTGCCAGCAGTGCTCAGGGATTCGGGGCCAACGTCCTGACTTTC	TRBV28	TRBJ2-6	few	-
CASSYSLGSSNEKLFF	TGTGCCAGCAGTTACTCCCTCGGGTCATCTAATGAAAAACTGTTTTTT	TRBV6-5	TRBJ1-4	-	-
CASSYGATLGEQYF	TGTGCCAGCAGTTACGGGGCGACTTTAGGGGAGCAGTACTTC	TRBV6-2/TRBV6-3	TRBJ2-7	few	-
CASSTRTGALQSGELFF	TGTGCCAGTAGTACCCGGACAGGGGCGCTCCAATCCGGGGAGCTGTTTTTT	TRBV19	TRBJ2-2	-	TRBD1
CASSLSLAGVNEQFF	TGTGCCAGCAGCTTAAGTCTAGCGGGAGTCAATGAGCAGTTCTTC	TRBV7-6	TRBJ2-1	-	TRBD2
CASRIAEYNEQFF	TGTGCCAGCAGGATAGCGGAATACAATGAGCAGTTCTTC	TRBV6-6	TRBJ2-1	-	-
CASAEGQGSYEQYF	TGTGCTAGTGCCGAGGGACAGGGCTCCTACGAGCAGTACTTC	TRBV12-5	TRBJ2-7	few	TRBD1
CASSLGSGGDYGYTF	TGTGCCAGCAGCTTAGGCAGCGGGGGTGACTATGGCTACACCTTC	TRBV13	TRBJ1-2	few	-
CSVEYQEPYEQYF	TGCAGCGTTGAATACCAGGAACCCTACGAGCAGTACTTC	TRBV29-1	TRBJ2-7	many	-
CASIRGGFVNTEAFF	TGTGCCAGTATTAGGGGAGGATTTGTGAACACTGAAGCTTTCTTT	TRBV19	TRBJ1-1	-	-
CASSPGLAGISSYNEQFF	TGCGCCAGTTCCCCAGGACTAGCGGGAATAAGCTCCTACAATGAGCAGTTCTTC	TRBV5-1	TRBJ2-1	many	TRBD2
CATRTDNTEAFF	TGTGCCACCCGGACGGATAACACTGAAGCTTTCTTT	TRBV10-3	TRBJ1-1	few	-
CASSPNERLEEKLFF	TGCGCCAGCAGCCCGAACGAGCGATTGGAAGAAAAACTGTTTTTT	TRBV5-1	TRBJ1-4	many	-
CASSSWDTDTQYF	TGTGCCAGCAGTTCGTGGGACACAGATACGCAGTATTTT	TRBV6-5	TRBJ2-3	-	-
CASSFRAAGDEQFF	TGTGCCAGCAGTTTCCGGGCCGCAGGCGATGAGCAGTTCTTC	TRBV27	TRBJ2-1	many	-
CSALDRAGYEQYF	TGCAGTGCCCTGGACAGGGCAGGCTACGAGCAGTACTTC	TRBV20-1	TRBJ2-7	many	TRBD1
CASSQDFDEQFF	TGCGCCAGCAGCCAAGATTTCGATGAGCAGTTCTTC	TRBV4-1	TRBJ2-1	few	-
CASSLQRNANTGELFF	TGCGCCAGCAGCTTGCAGAGAAATGCGAACACCGGGGAGCTGTTTTTT	TRBV5-1	TRBJ2-2	many	-
CASSQTGVGTEAFF	TGCGCCAGCAGCCAAACAGGGGTCGGCACTGAAGCTTTCTTT	TRBV4-1	TRBJ1-1	few	TRBD1
CASSQVLSFNYGYTF	TGCGCCAGCAGCCAAGTCCTTAGTTTTAACTATGGCTACACCTTC	TRBV4-3	TRBJ1-2	few	-
CASSLVAGSYEQYF	TGTGCCAGCAGTTTGGTAGCGGGATCCTACGAGCAGTACTTC	TRBV27	TRBJ2-7	few	TRBD2
CASSPPETSTDTQYF	TGTGCCAGCTCACCACCGGAGACTAGCACAGATACGCAGTATTTT	TRBV18	TRBJ2-3	few	-
CASSQRDRNYEQYF	TGCGCCAGCAGTCAACGGGACAGGAATTACGAGCAGTACTTC	TRBV4-1	TRBJ2-7	many	TRBD1
CASSGTGYEQYF	TGTGCCAGCTCCGGGACAGGCTACGAGCAGTACTTC	TRBV27	TRBJ2-7	-	TRBD1
CASSLGLAGRAEQFF	TGTGCCAGCAGCTTAGGACTAGCGGGAAGGGCTGAGCAGTTCTTC	TRBV7-9	TRBJ2-1	-	TRBD2
CSVAGGSSYEQYF	TGCAGCGTAGCCGGGGGGAGCTCCTACGAGCAGTACTTC	TRBV29-1	TRBJ2-7	many	TRBD2
CASSPTPGARSDGYTF	TGTGCCAGCAGTCCCACCCCGGGGGCCCGAAGTGATGGCTACACCTTC	TRBV28	TRBJ1-2	few	-
CASSSSHRDDVAFF	TGTGCCAGCAGTTCCAGTCACAGGGACGATGTAGCTTTCTTT	TRBV6-5	TRBJ1-1	-	-
CASSYSTGGSSGANVLTF	TGTGCCAGCAGTTACTCTACAGGGGGTAGCTCTGGGGCCAACGTCCTGACTTTC	TRBV6-5	TRBJ2-6	few	TRBD1
CASSEDPLDEQFF	TGTGCCAGCAGTGAGGACCCCTTGGATGAGCAGTTCTTC	TRBV2	TRBJ2-1	few	-
CASSVATRTSGTGELFF	TGTGCCAGCAGCGTAGCTACAAGGACTAGCGGGACCGGGGAGCTGTTTTTT	TRBV9	TRBJ2-2	-	TRBD2
CASSQGGGFGYGYTF	TGTGCCAGCAGCCAAGGGGGGGGATTTGGCTATGGCTACACCTTC	TRBV7-9	TRBJ1-2	once	-
CASSLVQGDTEAFF	TGTGCCAGCAGTTTAGTACAGGGGGACACTGAAGCTTTCTTT	TRBV27	TRBJ1-1	-	TRBD1
CASSLGTETTQPQHF	TGTGCCAGCAGCTTAGGGACAGAGACCACTCAGCCCCAGCATTTT	TRBV7-9	TRBJ1-5	-	-
CASSPYSTVPIYEQYF	TGTGCCAGCAGCCCGTACTCGACAGTCCCGATTTACGAGCAGTACTTC	TRBV13	TRBJ2-7	few	-